In this sample, the clone carrying this T cell receptor beta chain turned up a few times. A sample-barcoded 5' primer and a J-beta primer mix were used in a second PCR of roughly 7 to 11 cycles. A template-switch adaptor with 12 random nucleotides tagged each cDNA molecule. TCRdb reprocessed the 5' RACE reads with MiXCR, giving one entry per CDR3 protein. This sample yields 1.5 million to 2 million distinct CDR3 sequences, of which roughly 28% are seen a single time; roughly 8% belongs to the top ten. With each sample, at least 5 micrograms of total RNA were extracted. The sample originates from a study of blood T cells in healthy people across ages. The CDR3 covers 13 residues. V lost 10 bases to trimming and J lost 7 bases, with 17 bases between them. Germline CDR1 reads MNHEY; CDR2 reads SVGEGT.

The J gene is TRBJ1-5, the V gene TRBV6-2 or TRBV6-3; tentative D call: TRBD1 (6 bases). This clonotype was obtained from a woman in her 30s in good health. The sample consisted of blood. The CDR3 region is CAKEGGLQQPQHF. CDR3 DNA sequence: TGTGCCAAAGAGGGGGGGCTGCAGCAGCCCCAGCATTTT.